This TCR beta chain was sequenced during a study of blood T cell repertoires in COVID-19. The study recruited exposed participants who had met a COVID-19 case within 2 weeks before entry. Germline CDR1 DFQATT, CDR2 SNEGSKA (reference sequence). This CDR3 has 15 amino acids. V gave up 3 bases and J gave up 1 base, with 14 bases separating them. Sequencing was performed with immunoSEQ multiplex PCR; in TCRdb, only in-frame clones are kept and a portion is missing. The sample yields approximately 280,000 clones, approximately 80% seen once. V usage is TRBV20-1 and J usage is TRBJ2-3; unclear D gene. Input material: PBMCs or T cells enriched from blood (not recorded which). The TCR comes from a man aged 40-49 years who had been exposed to COVID-19. For the CDR3, the DNA is TGCAGTGCTAGTTCGCAAGCCCAGGGCACAGATACGCAGTATTTT. Protein: CSASSQAQGTDTQYF.